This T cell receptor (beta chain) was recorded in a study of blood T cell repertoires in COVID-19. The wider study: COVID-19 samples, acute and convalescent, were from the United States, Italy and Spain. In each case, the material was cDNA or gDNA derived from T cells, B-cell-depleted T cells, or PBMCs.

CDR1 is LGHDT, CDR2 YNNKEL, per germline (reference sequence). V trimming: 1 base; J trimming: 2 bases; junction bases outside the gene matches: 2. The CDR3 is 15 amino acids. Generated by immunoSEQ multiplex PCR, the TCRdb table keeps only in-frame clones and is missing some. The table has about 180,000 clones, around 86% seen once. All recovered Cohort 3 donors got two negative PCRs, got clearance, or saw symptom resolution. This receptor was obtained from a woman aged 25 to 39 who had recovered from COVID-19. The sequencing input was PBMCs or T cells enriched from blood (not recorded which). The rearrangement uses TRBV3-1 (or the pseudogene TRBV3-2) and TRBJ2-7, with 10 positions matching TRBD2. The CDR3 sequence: CASSQGSGRAYEQYF. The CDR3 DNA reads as TGTGCCAGCAGCCAAGGGAGCGGGAGGGCCTACGAGCAGTACTTC.